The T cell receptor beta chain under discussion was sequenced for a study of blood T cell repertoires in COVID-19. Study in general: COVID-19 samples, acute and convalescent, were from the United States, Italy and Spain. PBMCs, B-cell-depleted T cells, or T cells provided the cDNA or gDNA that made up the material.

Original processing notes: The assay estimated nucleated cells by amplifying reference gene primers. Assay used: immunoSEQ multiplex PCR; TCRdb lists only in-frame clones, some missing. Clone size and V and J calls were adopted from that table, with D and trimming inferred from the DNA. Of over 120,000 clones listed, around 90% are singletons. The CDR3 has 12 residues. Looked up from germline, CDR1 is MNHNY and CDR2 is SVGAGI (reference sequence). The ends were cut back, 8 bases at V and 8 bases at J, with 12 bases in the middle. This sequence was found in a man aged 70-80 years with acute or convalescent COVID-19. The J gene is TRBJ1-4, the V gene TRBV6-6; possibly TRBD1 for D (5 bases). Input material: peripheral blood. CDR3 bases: TGTGCCAGCGGGGCAGGATGGGAAAAACTGTTTTTT. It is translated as CASGAGWEKLFF.